This TCR beta chain was documented in a study of beta chain features in type 1 diabetes. Study-level points and caveats: Type 1 diabetes patients had moderately but significantly shorter TCRB CDR3s in all four CD4+ subsets.

Every isolated RNA sample was fully reverse transcribed, so sequencing captured expressed TCRB transcripts. The table came from immunoSEQ multiplex PCR; TCRdb's copy has only in-frame clones and leaves some out. The sample lists roughly 180,000 clones; about 8% were seen once. As regards this clone: Its cognate antigen is unknown.

The source material was central memory CD4+ T cells from blood. The clonotype was recovered from a middle-aged woman with type 1 diabetes.

Here the CDR3 DNA reads TGTGCCAGCAGCATCTCTGGGCTTCAGGGTGGCTACACCTTC. It translates to CASSISGLQGGYTF. The gene calls are TRBV7-2 and TRBJ1-2; tentative D call: TRBD1 (5 bases). The V gene's germline CDR1 is SGHTA and CDR2 FQGNSA. The V gene lost 5 bases and the J gene lost 7 bases, with 17 bases spanning the gap. This CDR3 contains 14 residues.